Following are 23 T cell receptor beta chains from one sample sequenced in a study of cytomegalovirus exposure and HLA in healthy donors. A multiplex PCR was run with 60 Vbeta primers and 13 Jbeta primers. Sequenced by immunoSEQ multiplex PCR; TCRdb stores in-frame clones only, minus some. Counted here are 150,000 to 200,000 clones, more than 70% occurring once; the ten biggest clones make up approximately 1.6%. The sample comprised PBMCs. Receptors were obtained from a girl aged 10 to 17 in good health and CMV-seronegative.

The table lists this clone with a few counts. This chain uses TRBV2 with TRBJ2-5, with D tentatively TRBD2 (6 bases). Trimming shortened V by 6 bases and J by 4 bases, and 18 bases separated the two germline ends. CDR1 and CDR2 from the germline V gene are SNHLY and FYNNEI. The CDR3 is 15 amino acids. The CDR3 bases are TGTGCCAGCAGCGGGATGGAGGGTGGTAGAGAGACCCAGTACTTC. Translated: CASSGMEGGRETQYF.

This clone was seen a few times. The chain uses TRBV5-4 and TRBJ1-6; the D gene is possibly TRBD1 (5 bases). Per the germline V gene, CDR1 is SGHNT and CDR2 is YYREEE (reference sequence). The V end was cut by 4 bases, the J end by 9 bases, with 20 bases between. The CDR3 covers 16 residues. In DNA form, the CDR3 reads TGTGCCAGCAGCATGCCCCTCGGACAAGGCGGTTCACCCCTCCACTTT. As protein: CASSMPLGQGGSPLHF.

The rearrangement joins TRBV7-6 to TRBJ2-7; TRBD1 matches 8 bases. The CDR3 has 14 amino acids. J lost 2 bases, V lost 5 bases, and 5 bases had no gene match. Looked up from germline, CDR1 is SGHVS and CDR2 is FNYEAQ. DNA of the CDR3: TGTGCCAGCAGCCACGGGACAGGAGCCTACGAGCAGTACTTC. It specifies CASSHGTGAYEQYF.

The chain has TRBV18 and TRBJ2-1, with 11 bases matching TRBD2. CDR1 is KGHSH and CDR2 is LQKENI in the germline V gene. J gave up 0 bases and V 4 bases, and 2 bases lay outside the gene matches. This CDR3 contains 16 residues. The CDR3 DNA reads TGTGCCAGCTCACTAGCGGGGGGGACCTCCTACAATGAGCAGTTCTTC. Translating it yields CASSLAGGTSYNEQFF.

This sequence joins TRBV7-6 and TRBJ1-1; 8 nucleotides align to TRBD1. Germline V lookup: CDR1 SGHVS, CDR2 FNYEAQ. This CDR3 region has 15 residues. With V trimmed by 5 bases and J by 7 bases, 12 bases remained unmatched. CDR3 in amino acids: CASSLTGGSSVEAFF. The CDR3 DNA reads as TGTGCCAGCAGCCTTACAGGGGGGAGTTCGGTTGAAGCTTTCTTT.

This sequence joins TRBV9 and TRBJ2-1, with 7 bases matching TRBD2. V shed 4 bases, J shed 12 bases, and the junction held 19 bases outside the gene matches. CDR3 size: 16 residues. The V gene's germline CDR1 is SGDLS and CDR2 YYNGEE. Here the CDR3 reads CASSPQPSGVGVRQFF. The CDR3 DNA follows: TGTGCCAGCAGCCCCCAACCTAGCGGCGTAGGTGTGCGGCAGTTCTTC.

CDR3 nucleotide sequence: TGTGCCAGCAATATGGAGCTAGCGGGGTACGAGCAGTACTTC. This codes for CASNMELAGYEQYF. The chain joins TRBV2 to TRBJ2-7; the match to TRBD2 covers 9 bases. This CDR3 spans 14 amino acids. Germline V lookup: CDR1 SNHLY, CDR2 FYNNEI. V was clipped by 7 bases and J by 4 bases; unmatched bases: 8.

This sequence joins TRBV13 and TRBJ2-1; 8 nucleotides line up with TRBD1. The germline V gene encodes CDR1 PRHDT and CDR2 FYEKMQ (reference sequence). CDR3 length equals 16 residues. The ends lost 5 bases at V and 4 bases at J; junction bases unmatched: 10. For the CDR3, the DNA is TGTGCCAGCAGCCAGCGGCGACAGGGGTTTTACAATGAGCAGTTCTTC. Amino acid sequence: CASSQRRQGFYNEQFF. Looking up the rest from reference TRBV13 and TRBJ2-1 gives the full variable domain: AAGVIQSPRHLIKEKRETATLKCYPIPRHDTVYWYQQGPGQDPQFLISFYEKMQSDKGSIPDRFSAQQFSDYHSELNMSSLELGDSALYFCASSQRRQGFYNEQFFGPGTRLTVL.

This clone appeared once. DNA of the CDR3: TGTGCCAGCAGCTTGAGCTCAGGGGAATTTTCACCCCTCCACTTT. It encodes CASSLSSGEFSPLHF. The J gene is TRBJ1-6, the V gene TRBV7-9; D might be TRBD1 (6 bases). Looked up from germline, CDR1 is SEHNR and CDR2 is FQNEAQ (reference sequence). V gave up 3 bases and J gave up 9 bases, with 15 bases separating them. This CDR3 spans 15 amino acids.

This sequence joins TRBV6-1 and TRBJ1-4; 7 bases line up with TRBD1. Losses at the gene ends were 4 bases for V and 4 bases for J; bases not matched to a gene: 3. Germline CDR1 and CDR2: MNHNS and SASEGT. The CDR3 is made up of 14 amino acids. The CDR3 bases are TGTGCCAGCAGTGTGGGACAGAATAATGAAAAACTGTTTTTT. The encoded protein is CASSVGQNNEKLFF.

About this clone: At one boundary the junction diverges from the germline segment, which might be a read error. The chain combines TRBV5-1 with TRBJ2-1; 11 nucleotides match TRBD2. The germline gives CDR1 SGHRS, CDR2 YFSETQ. The CDR3 loop spans 16 amino acids. The CDR3 coding sequence is TGCGCCAGCAGCTCCAGTAGCGGGGGGGCCTACAGTGAGCAGTTCTTC. Its translation: CASSSSSGGAYSEQFF. The whole variable domain, filled in from reference TRBV5-1 and TRBJ2-1, reads KAGVTQTPRYLIKTRGQQVTLSCSPISGHRSVSWYQQTPGQGLQFLFEYFSETQRNKGNFPGRFSGRQFSNSRSEMNVSTLELGDSALYLCASSSSSGGAYSEQFFGPGTRLTVL.

The rearrangement links TRBV5-1 to TRBJ2-3; TRBD2 matches 8 bases. The V gene end was trimmed by 0 bases and the J gene end by 3 bases; junction bases not matched to a gene: 9. The germline gives CDR1 SGHRS, CDR2 YFSETQ. The CDR3 length is 17 residues. CDR3 nucleotide sequence: TGCGCCAGCAGCTTGGAGGGGAGCGGGGGAGGGACAGATACGCAGTATTTT. Its translation is CASSLEGSGGGTDTQYF. Variable domain in full (rest from reference TRBV5-1 and TRBJ2-3): KAGVTQTPRYLIKTRGQQVTLSCSPISGHRSVSWYQQTPGQGLQFLFEYFSETQRNKGNFPGRFSGRQFSNSRSEMNVSTLELGDSALYLCASSLEGSGGGTDTQYFGPGTRLTVL.

This clone was counted only a few times. This chain joins TRBV9 and TRBJ2-7; TRBD2 matches 13 bases. There are 16 residues in the CDR3. J gave up 5 bases and V 4 bases, and 9 bases lay outside the gene matches. Germline CDR1 is SGDLS and CDR2 is YYNGEE. CDR3 protein: CASSPGLAGAQDEQYF. Here the CDR3 DNA reads TGTGCCAGCAGCCCTGGACTAGCGGGGGCACAGGACGAGCAGTACTTC.

This clone was detected a few times. This chain connects TRBV7-9 to TRBJ2-7; 8 nucleotides line up with TRBD1. V lost 1 base to trimming and J lost 3 bases; unmatched junction nucleotides: 2. CDR1 is SEHNR and CDR2 is FQNEAQ in the germline V gene (reference sequence). The CDR3 consists of 14 residues. This chain's CDR3 is CASSLGDRSYEQYF. In DNA, the CDR3 is TGTGCCAGCAGCTTAGGGGACAGGAGCTACGAGCAGTACTTC.

The V and J genes are TRBV21-1 and TRBJ1-1; TRBD1 reflects the table's D call only, with no check against the DNA. TRBV21-1 is marked as a pseudogene. The CDR3 is 17 residues long. The CDR3 bases are TGTGCCAGCAGTACCGGAGAAAGGGACAGGGCCGATACTGAAGCTTTCTTT. This sequence encodes CASSTGERDRADTEAFF.

The J gene is TRBJ1-6, the V gene TRBV9; D gene uncertain. The CDR3 covers 15 residues. V was pared by 0 bases and J by 9 bases, with 13 bases between. Germline CDR1 reads SGDLS; CDR2 reads YYNGEE. The CDR3: CASSVGEVFGSPLHF. In DNA, the CDR3 is TGTGCCAGCAGCGTAGGGGAGGTATTTGGTTCACCCCTCCACTTT.

The CDR3 DNA follows: TGTGCCAGCAGCTTAGATCAGCGGGCTAACTATGGCTACACCTTC. This translates into CASSLDQRANYGYTF. The chain uses TRBV7-8 and TRBJ1-2; unclear D gene. V lost 1 base and J lost 0, with 9 bases in between. The CDR3 sequence is 15 residues long. Germline V gene sequence: CDR1 SGHVS, CDR2 FQNEAQ.

V usage is TRBV7-8 and J usage is TRBJ1-5, with D possibly being TRBD1 (5 bases). The CDR3 sequence is 17 residues long. V lost 3 bases and J lost 4, with 19 bases in between. Per germline, CDR1 SGHVS and CDR2 FQNEAQ. The CDR3 region has the DNA TGTGCCAGCAGCTTGATACCAACTGCAGGGTTAAATCAGCCCCAGCATTTT. The encoded protein is CASSLIPTAGLNQPQHF.

The chain combines TRBV4-1 with TRBJ1-1, with 8 bases aligning to TRBD1. Germline-derived CDR1 and CDR2 are MGHRA and YSYEKL. Trimming took 1 base from V and 4 from J; bases not matched to a gene: 5. The CDR3 has 15 residues. Here the CDR3 DNA reads TGCGCCAGCAGCCAAGGTGACAGGGGCCGCACTGAAGCTTTCTTT. This gives the protein CASSQGDRGRTEAFF.

The J gene is TRBJ1-4, the V gene TRBV19; 7 bases line up with TRBD1. In germline, CDR1 is LNHDA, CDR2 SQIVND (reference sequence). Unmatched junction bases numbered 4, after V lost 4 bases and J lost 2 bases. The CDR3 is 15 amino acids. CDR3 sequence reads: CASSTQQGTNEKLFF. The CDR3 nucleotides read TGTGCCAGTAGTACCCAACAGGGGACTAATGAAAAACTGTTTTTT.

CDR3 in amino acids: CASSHRYNSPLHF. DNA for the CDR3: TGTGCCAGCAGCCACAGGTATAATTCACCCCTCCACTTT. J is TRBJ1-6 and V is TRBV13; D is possibly TRBD1 (5 bases). CDR3 size: 13 residues. Trimming left V 5 bases short and J 4 bases short, with 6 bases between. CDR1 is PRHDT and CDR2 is FYEKMQ in the germline V gene (reference sequence).

The CDR3 region is CASSYRDYGYTF. The CDR3, as DNA: TGTGCCAGCAGCTACAGGGACTATGGCTACACCTTC. The rearrangement links TRBV13 to TRBJ1-2; the D gene is possibly TRBD1 (6 bases). Trimming pared 4 bases from V and 3 bases from J, leaving 6 bases between. CDR1 and CDR2 from the germline V gene are PRHDT and FYEKMQ (reference sequence). The CDR3 loop spans 12 amino acids.

The chain combines TRBV2 with TRBJ2-7; TRBD2 matches 8 bases. The CDR3 runs 13 residues. Germline V gene lookup returns CDR1 SNHLY and CDR2 FYNNEI. V trimming: 6 bases; J trimming: 0 bases; junction bases outside the gene matches: 1. The CDR3 sequence: CASSTSGSYEQYF. The CDR3 DNA is TGTGCCAGCAGCACTAGCGGCTCCTACGAGCAGTACTTC.